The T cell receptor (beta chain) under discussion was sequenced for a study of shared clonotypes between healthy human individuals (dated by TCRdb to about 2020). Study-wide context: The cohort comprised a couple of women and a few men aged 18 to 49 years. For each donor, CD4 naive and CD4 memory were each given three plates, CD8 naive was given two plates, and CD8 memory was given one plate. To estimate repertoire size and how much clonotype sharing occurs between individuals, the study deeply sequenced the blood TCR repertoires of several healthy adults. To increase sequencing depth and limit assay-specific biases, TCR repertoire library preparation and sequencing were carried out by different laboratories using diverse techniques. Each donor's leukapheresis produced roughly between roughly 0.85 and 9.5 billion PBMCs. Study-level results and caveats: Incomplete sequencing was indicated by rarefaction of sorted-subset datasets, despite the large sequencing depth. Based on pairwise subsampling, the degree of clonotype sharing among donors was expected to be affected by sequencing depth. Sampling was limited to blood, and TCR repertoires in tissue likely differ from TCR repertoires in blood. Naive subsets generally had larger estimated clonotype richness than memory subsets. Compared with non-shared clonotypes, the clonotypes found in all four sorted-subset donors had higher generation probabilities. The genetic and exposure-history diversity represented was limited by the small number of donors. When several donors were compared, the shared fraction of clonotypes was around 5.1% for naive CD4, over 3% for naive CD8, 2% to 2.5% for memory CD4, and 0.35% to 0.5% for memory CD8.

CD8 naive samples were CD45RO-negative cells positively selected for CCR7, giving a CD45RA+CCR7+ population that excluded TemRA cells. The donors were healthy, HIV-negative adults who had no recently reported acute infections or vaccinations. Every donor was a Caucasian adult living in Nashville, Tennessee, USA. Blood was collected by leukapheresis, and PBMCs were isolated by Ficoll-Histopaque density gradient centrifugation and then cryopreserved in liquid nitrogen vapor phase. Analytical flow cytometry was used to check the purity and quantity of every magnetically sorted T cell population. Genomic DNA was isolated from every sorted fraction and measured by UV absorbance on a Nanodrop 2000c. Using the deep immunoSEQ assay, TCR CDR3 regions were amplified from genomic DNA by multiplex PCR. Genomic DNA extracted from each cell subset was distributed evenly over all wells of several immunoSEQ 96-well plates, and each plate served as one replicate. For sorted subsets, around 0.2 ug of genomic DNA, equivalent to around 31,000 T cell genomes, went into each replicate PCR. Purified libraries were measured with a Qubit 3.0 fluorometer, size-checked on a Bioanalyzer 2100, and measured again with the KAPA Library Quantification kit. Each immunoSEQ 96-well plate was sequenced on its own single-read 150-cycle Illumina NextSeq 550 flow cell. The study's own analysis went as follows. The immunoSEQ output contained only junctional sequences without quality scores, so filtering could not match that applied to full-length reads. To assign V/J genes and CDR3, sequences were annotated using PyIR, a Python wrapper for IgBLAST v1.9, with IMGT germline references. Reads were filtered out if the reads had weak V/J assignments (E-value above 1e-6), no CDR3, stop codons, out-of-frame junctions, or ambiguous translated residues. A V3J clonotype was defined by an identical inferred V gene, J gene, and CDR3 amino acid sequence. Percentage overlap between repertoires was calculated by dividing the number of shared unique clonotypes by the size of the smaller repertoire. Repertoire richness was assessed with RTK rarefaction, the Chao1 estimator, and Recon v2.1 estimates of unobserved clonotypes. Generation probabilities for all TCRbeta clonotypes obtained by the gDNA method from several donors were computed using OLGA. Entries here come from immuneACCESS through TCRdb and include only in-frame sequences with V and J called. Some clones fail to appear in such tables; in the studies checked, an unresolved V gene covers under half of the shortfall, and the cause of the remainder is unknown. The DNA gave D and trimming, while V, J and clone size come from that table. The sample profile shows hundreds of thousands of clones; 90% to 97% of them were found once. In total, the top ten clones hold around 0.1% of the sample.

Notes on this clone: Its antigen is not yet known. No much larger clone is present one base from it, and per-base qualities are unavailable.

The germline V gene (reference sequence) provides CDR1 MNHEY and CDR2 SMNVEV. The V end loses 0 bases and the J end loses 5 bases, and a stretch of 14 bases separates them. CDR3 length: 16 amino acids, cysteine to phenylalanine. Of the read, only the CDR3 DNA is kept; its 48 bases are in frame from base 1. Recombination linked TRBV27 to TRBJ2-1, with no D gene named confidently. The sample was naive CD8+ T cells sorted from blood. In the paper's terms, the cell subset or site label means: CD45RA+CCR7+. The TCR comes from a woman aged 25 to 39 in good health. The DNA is TGTGCCAGCAGTTTATCGGCTCGACTCGTCCACAATGAGCAGTTCTTC. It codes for CASSLSARLVHNEQFF.